This T cell receptor beta chain comes out of a study of blood T cell repertoires in COVID-19. Across the study: The United States, Italy and Spain were the sources of the acute and convalescent COVID-19 samples.

Repertoires were generated with immunoSEQ multiplex PCR, while TCRdb's copy carries only in-frame clones and drops some. This table holds 350,000 to 450,000 clones, around 84% found once. A single count supports this clone. This CDR3 has 15 amino acids. The germline V gene has CDR1 SGHRS and CDR2 YFSETQ. V was cut by 0 bases and J by 6 bases, with 13 bases left in between. The chain has TRBV5-1 and TRBJ2-1, with a tentative D call TRBD1 (6 bases). The receptor was isolated from a woman aged 18-35 years with acute or convalescent COVID-19. The sample consisted of peripheral blood. DNA of the CDR3: TGCGCCAGCAGCTTGGGGGACACAAATTCCAATGAGCAGTTCTTC. This sequence encodes CASSLGDTNSNEQFF.